Following are 14 T cell receptor beta chains from one sample sequenced in a study of T cell repertoires in cytomegalovirus infection (dated 2019 in TCRdb). TCRdb records Illumina HiSeq 1500 as the sequencer. TCRdb reran the public reads through fastp at Q25 and MiXCR, keeping productive beta chains. Entries are consolidated by CDR3 protein sequence, retaining the most common genes and DNA. The sample includes hundreds of thousands of distinct CDR3 sequences, with approximately 25% observed a single time. The ten largest account for 8% of the sample. Sequenced sample: CD8+ T cells from PBMCs. The source is a human donor in good health (CMV status not recorded). Some clones in this sample may be carry-over from other donors' samples.

The chain carries TRBV7-9 and TRBJ2-7, with a weak D call TRBD1 (6 bases). V was trimmed by 10 bases and J by 3 bases, leaving 13 bases between them. Germline V gene sequence: CDR1 SEHNR, CDR2 FQNEAQ (reference sequence). The CDR3 runs 12 residues. The CDR3 nucleotides are TGTGCCACCCTGAGGGACAACTACGAGCAGTACTTC. Amino acids: CATLRDNYEQYF.

The J gene is TRBJ1-1, the V gene TRBV20-1, with 8 bases aligning to TRBD1. Germline CDR1 and CDR2: DFQATT and SNEGSKA (reference sequence). J gave up 0 bases and V 6 bases, and 15 bases lay outside the gene matches. CDR3 length: 17 amino acids. CDR3 sequence: CSARGRGENRVNTEAFF. The CDR3 nucleotides read TGCAGTGCCAGGGGGCGGGGTGAAAACAGGGTGAACACTGAAGCTTTCTTT.

This clonotype has only a few counts. The chain recombines TRBV25-1 with TRBJ2-5, with no clear D. Germline assignment: CDR1 MGHDK and CDR2 SYGVNS. Trimming took 4 bases from V and 0 from J, leaving 18 bases between them. The CDR3 runs 17 residues. CDR3 coding DNA: TGTGCCAGCAGTGCCTCCGCTGGCAGAAAGTACCAAGAGACCCAGTACTTC. Its translation is CASSASAGRKYQETQYF.

This clonotype was observed at least ten times. This chain joins TRBV12-5 and TRBJ2-1, with D uncertain. The CDR3 totals 16 residues. In germline, CDR1 is LGHNT, CDR2 FRNRAP. Trimming removed 1 base at V and 4 bases at J, with 14 bases between. The CDR3 protein is CASGLAPTSSYNEQFF. The CDR3 DNA follows: TGTGCTAGTGGTTTGGCACCCACCAGCAGTTACAATGAGCAGTTCTTC. The full variable domain, completed using reference TRBV12-5 and TRBJ2-1, is DARVTQTPRHKVTEMGQEVTMRCQPILGHNTVFWYRQTMMQGLELLAYFRNRAPLDDSGMPKDRFSAEMPDATLATLKIQPSEPRDSAVYFCASGLAPTSSYNEQFFGPGTRLTVL.

V and J are TRBV2 and TRBJ2-7; 8 bases map to TRBD2. J gave up 3 bases and V 6 bases, and 1 base lay outside the gene matches. Germline V lookup: CDR1 SNHLY, CDR2 FYNNEI. This CDR3 spans 12 amino acids. The CDR3, as DNA: TGTGCCAGCAGCGGGGGGGACTACGAGCAGTACGTC. It translates to CASSGGDYEQYV.

In this sample, this clonotype turned up once. This clone may be a read error of a much larger clone one base away. The chain uses TRBV7-2 and TRBJ2-7, with 8 positions matching TRBD1. Germline assignment: CDR1 SGHTA and CDR2 FQGNSA. This CDR3 has 13 amino acids. CDR3 residues: CASSQYRGSEQNV. The CDR3 nucleotides read TGTGCCAGCAGCCAATACAGGGGGAGCGAGCAGAACGTC.

This chain links TRBV20-1 with TRBJ2-1, with a tentative D call TRBD2 (5 bases). Trimming removed 0 bases at V and 8 bases at J, with 20 bases between. Looked up from germline, CDR1 is DFQATT and CDR2 is SNEGSKA (reference sequence). CDR3 size: 16 residues. CDR3 region: CSARDPGTVRIHEQFF. CDR3 DNA: TGCAGTGCTAGAGATCCGGGAACGGTAAGAATACATGAGCAGTTCTTC.

This clonotype has ten or more counts. This chain uses TRBV7-2 with TRBJ1-1; no clear D. V was shortened by 1 base and J by 10 bases, with 10 bases between the two germline ends. Germline loops: CDR1 SGHTA, CDR2 FQGNSA. The CDR3 has 12 amino acids. The CDR3 region is CASSLDRRGAFF. The CDR3 DNA is TGTGCCAGCAGCTTAGACCGGCGAGGAGCTTTCTTT.

In its sample, this clonotype was seen many times. This sequence joins TRBV7-6 and TRBJ1-6; no clear D. The CDR3 has 16 residues. Trimming took 5 bases from V and 5 from J, leaving 16 bases between them. Germline lookup yields CDR1 SGHVS and CDR2 FNYEAQ. Here the CDR3 DNA reads TGTGCCAGCAGCCGAAAAGCAGGAAATGATAATTCACCCCTCCACTTT. Its translation: CASSRKAGNDNSPLHF.

At least ten counts were recorded for this clonotype. The rearrangement uses TRBV7-9 and TRBJ2-7; no definite D call. This CDR3 contains 12 residues. The germline V and J ends were trimmed by 2 bases and 3 bases, with 5 bases remaining between them. Germline V gives CDR1 SEHNR, CDR2 FQNEAQ (reference sequence). The CDR3, as DNA: TGTGCCAGCAGCTTAAGTGGCTACGAGCAGTACTTC. The encoded protein is CASSLSGYEQYF.

A few counts support this clonotype. V gene TRBV7-3 combines with J gene TRBJ2-7; TRBD2 matches at 9 bases. V dropped 9 bases and J dropped 9; count of bases not matched to a gene: 24. The CDR3 loop spans 17 amino acids. CDR1 and CDR2 (germline): SGHTA, FQGTGA. This CDR3 is CARLQGAGGPMSSRQYV. CDR3 nucleotide sequence: TGTGCCAGACTACAAGGAGCGGGGGGCCCGATGTCTTCTAGGCAGTACGTC.

V is TRBV10-3 and J is TRBJ2-7; maybe TRBD2 (5 bases). This CDR3 has 14 amino acids. The ends were cut back, 2 bases at V and 5 bases at J, with 13 bases in the middle. Germline-derived CDR1 and CDR2 are ENHRY and SYGVKD. DNA of the CDR3: TGTGCCATCAGTGAGCTCGGGGAGAGGAACGAGCAGTACTTC. The encoded protein is CAISELGERNEQYF.

The chain carries TRBV14 and TRBJ2-6, with a possible D match to TRBD1 (6 bases). Germline V gene data show CDR1 as SGHDN and CDR2 as FVKESK. V was trimmed by 4 bases and J by 2 bases, leaving 21 bases between them. The CDR3 extends over 19 amino acids. CDR3 amino acids: CASSRPREQGAPGANVLTF. The CDR3 DNA reads TGTGCCAGCAGCCGACCCCGGGAACAGGGAGCTCCTGGGGCCAACGTCCTGACTTTC.

This clonotype was detected a few times. The chain joins TRBV12-5 to TRBJ2-3; possible D gene TRBD1, 6 bases. This CDR3 is 14 amino acids long. Trimming shortened V by 6 bases and J by 2 bases, and 12 bases separated the two germline ends. Germline V gives CDR1 LGHNT, CDR2 FRNRAP. The CDR3 nucleotides are TGTGCTAGTGGACCGGACAGATACACAGATACGCAGTATTTT. Translated, it gives CASGPDRYTDTQYF.